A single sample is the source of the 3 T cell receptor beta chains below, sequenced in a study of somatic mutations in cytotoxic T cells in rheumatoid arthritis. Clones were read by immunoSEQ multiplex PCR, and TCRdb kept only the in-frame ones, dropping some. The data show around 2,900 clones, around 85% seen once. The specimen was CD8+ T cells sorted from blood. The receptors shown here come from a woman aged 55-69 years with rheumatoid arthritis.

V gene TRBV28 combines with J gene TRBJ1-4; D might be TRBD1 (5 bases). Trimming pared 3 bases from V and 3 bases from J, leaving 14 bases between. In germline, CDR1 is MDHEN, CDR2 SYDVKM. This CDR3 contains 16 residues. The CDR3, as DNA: TGTGCCAGCAGTTTGGGCAGGGTATTGTCTAATGAAAAACTGTTTTTT. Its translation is CASSLGRVLSNEKLFF.

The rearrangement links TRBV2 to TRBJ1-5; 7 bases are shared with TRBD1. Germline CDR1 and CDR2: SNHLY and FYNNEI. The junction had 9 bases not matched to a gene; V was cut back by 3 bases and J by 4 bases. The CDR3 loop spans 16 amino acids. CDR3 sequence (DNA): TGTGCCAGCAGTGAGCTCAGGGCAGGGGGGAATCAGCCCCAGCATTTT. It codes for CASSELRAGGNQPQHF.

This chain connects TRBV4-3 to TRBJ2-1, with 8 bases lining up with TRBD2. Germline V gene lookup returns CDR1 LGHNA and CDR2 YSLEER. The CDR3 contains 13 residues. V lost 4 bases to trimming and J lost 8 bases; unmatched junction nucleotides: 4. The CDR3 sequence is CASSPPGGDEQFF. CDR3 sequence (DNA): TGCGCCAGCAGCCCCCCGGGGGGGGATGAGCAGTTCTTC.